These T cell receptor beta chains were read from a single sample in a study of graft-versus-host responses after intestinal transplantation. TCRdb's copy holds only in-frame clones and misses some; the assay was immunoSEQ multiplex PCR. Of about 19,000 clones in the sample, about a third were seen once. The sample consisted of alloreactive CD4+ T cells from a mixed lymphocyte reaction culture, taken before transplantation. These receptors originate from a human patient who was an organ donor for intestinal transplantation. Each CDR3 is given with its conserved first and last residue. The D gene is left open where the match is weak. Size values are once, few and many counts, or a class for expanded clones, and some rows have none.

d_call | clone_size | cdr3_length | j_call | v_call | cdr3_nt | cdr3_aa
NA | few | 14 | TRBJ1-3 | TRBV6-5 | TGTGCCAGCATAATGGGGGCGGCTGGAAACACCATATATTTT | CASIMGAAGNTIYF
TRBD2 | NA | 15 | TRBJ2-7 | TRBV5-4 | TGTGCCAGCAGCCAAGTCAGCGGGAGGGCCCACGAGCAGTACTTC | CASSQVSGRAHEQYF
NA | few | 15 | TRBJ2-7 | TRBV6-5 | TGTGCCAGCAGTTACTCTCCGGCACTGCTTCAGGAGCAGTACTTC | CASSYSPALLQEQYF
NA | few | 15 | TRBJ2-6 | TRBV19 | TGTGCCAGTAGATACAGCTGGGGTGGGGCCAACGTCCTGACTTTC | CASRYSWGGANVLTF
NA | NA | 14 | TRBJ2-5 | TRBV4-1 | TGCGCCAGCAGCCAAGATAGAACAAGGGGGACCCAGTACTTC | CASSQDRTRGTQYF
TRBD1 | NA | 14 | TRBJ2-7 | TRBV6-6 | TGTGCCAGCAGTTTCGGGACAGGGTCCATCGAGCAGTACTTC | CASSFGTGSIEQYF
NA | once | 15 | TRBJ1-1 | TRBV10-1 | TGCGCCAGCAGTGATGGTCTGGCTTCGAACACTGAAGCTTTCTTT | CASSDGLASNTEAFF
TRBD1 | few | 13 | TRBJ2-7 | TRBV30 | TGTGCCTGGTCCGGGACAGGGAACTACGAGCAGTACTTC | CAWSGTGNYEQYF
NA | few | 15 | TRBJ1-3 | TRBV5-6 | TGTGCCAGCAGCTTGGCCCCGACAGTAGGAAACACCATATATTTT | CASSLAPTVGNTIYF
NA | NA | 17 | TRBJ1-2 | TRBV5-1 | TGCGCCAGCAGCTTTTTTTCTAGGTCGGGACAAAACGGGGGCTACACCTTC | CASSFFSRSGQNGGYTF
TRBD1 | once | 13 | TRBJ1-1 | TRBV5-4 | TGTGCCAGCAGCTTGTTTGGGGACAGGAGGGCTTTCTTT | CASSLFGDRRAFF
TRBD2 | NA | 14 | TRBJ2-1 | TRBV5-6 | TGTGCCAGCAGCAAGGGACTAGTGAGTAGTGAGCAGTTCTTC | CASSKGLVSSEQFF
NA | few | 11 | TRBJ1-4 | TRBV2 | TGTGCCAGCAGTGAAAACGAAAAACTGTTTTTT | CASSENEKLFF
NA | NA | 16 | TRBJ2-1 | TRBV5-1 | TGCGCCAGCAGCTTGACTCCGGGAGTTTCCTACAATGAGCAGTTCTTC | CASSLTPGVSYNEQFF
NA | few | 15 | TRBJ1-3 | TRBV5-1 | TGCGCCAGCAGCTTGGGAACAGGCAGTGGAAACACCATATATTTT | CASSLGTGSGNTIYF
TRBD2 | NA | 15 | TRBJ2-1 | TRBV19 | TGTGCCAGTAGTATGAGCGGGAGACCCTACAATGAGCAGTTCTTC | CASSMSGRPYNEQFF
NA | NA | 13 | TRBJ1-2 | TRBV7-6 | TGTGCCAGCAGCTTCAACTCTTTCTATGGCTACACCTTC | CASSFNSFYGYTF
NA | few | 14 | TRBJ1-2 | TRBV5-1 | TGCGCCAGCAGCTTGGCCGGCCCGGGGAGTGGCTACACCTTC | CASSLAGPGSGYTF
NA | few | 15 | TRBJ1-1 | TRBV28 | TGTGCCAGCAGTTTAGTCGGTGGGTGGAACACTGAAGCTTTCTTT | CASSLVGGWNTEAFF